This T cell receptor (beta chain) was profiled in a study of shared clonotypes between healthy human individuals. Every subset's genomic DNA went evenly onto several immunoSEQ plates. The assay was immunoSEQ multiplex PCR, and TCRdb's table has in-frame clones only and misses some. Found here are about 590,000 clones, nearly 97% of them singletons; the top ten hold less than 0.13%. Germline CDR1 is MNHEY and CDR2 is SVGAGI. There are 15 residues in the CDR3. With 6 bases clipped from V and 2 bases from J, the junction kept 9 bases outside the gene matches. CD8 cells regarded as naive lacked CD45RO, were positively chosen for CCR7, and omitted terminally differentiated effector memory CD45RA+ cells.

The chain carries TRBV6-5 and TRBJ2-7; 8 bases agree with TRBD2. Sequencing used naive CD8+ T cells sorted from blood. The TCR originated in a woman under 40 in good health. The CDR3 region is CASRTETSGPYEQYF. As DNA, the CDR3 is TGTGCCAGCAGGACAGAAACTAGCGGCCCCTACGAGCAGTACTTC.